This entry concerns a single T cell receptor (beta chain). MiXCR, run by TCRdb on the PCR reads, gives a single entry per CDR3 protein. The table records some 27,000 distinct CDR3 sequences, about 50% of them present only once. This record belongs to a study of CD4 and CD8 cells across lung adenocarcinoma regions. The CDR3 runs 15 residues. CDR1 is MNHEY and CDR2 is SMNVEV in the germline V gene (reference sequence). Trimming removed 7 bases from V and 12 bases from J, with 25 bases in between. Donors had localized lung adenocarcinoma, a non-small cell lung cancer. Source material: CD8+ T cells from the center of a lung tumor. This chain uses TRBV27 with TRBJ2-4; a weak D match, TRBD1 (5 bases). This TCR derives from a male donor with lung adenocarcinoma. The CD4 and CD8 labels of this study may be unreliable. The CDR3 DNA reads TGTGCCAGCACCTTAGACAGATCTGGCACAGACACTCAGTACTTC. Its translation is CASTLDRSGTDTQYF.